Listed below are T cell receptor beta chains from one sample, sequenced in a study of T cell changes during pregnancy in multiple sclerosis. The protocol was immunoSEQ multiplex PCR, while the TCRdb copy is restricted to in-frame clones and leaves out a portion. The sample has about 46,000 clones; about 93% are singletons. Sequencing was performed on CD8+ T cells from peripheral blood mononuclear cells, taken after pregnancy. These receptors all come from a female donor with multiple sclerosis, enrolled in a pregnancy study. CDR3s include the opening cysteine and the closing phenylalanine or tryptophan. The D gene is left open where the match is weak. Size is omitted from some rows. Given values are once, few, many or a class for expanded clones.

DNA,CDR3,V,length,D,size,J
TGTGCCAGCAGGGTAGACAGTAGCTCCTACAATGAGCAGTTCTTC,CASRVDSSSYNEQFF,TRBV2,15,-,-,TRBJ2-1
TGTGCCAGCAGCGGAGGGGGAGATGAGCAGTTCTTC,CASSGGGDEQFF,TRBV9,12,-,-,TRBJ2-1
TGTGCCAGCTACAGGGGGATCGGGGAGCTGTTTTTT,CASYRGIGELFF,TRBV7-9,12,TRBD1,-,TRBJ2-2
TGTGCCAGCAGTTACTCAGGCCAGGTGATAGAGCCCCAGCATTTT,CASSYSGQVIEPQHF,TRBV6-5,15,-,-,TRBJ1-5
TGTGCCAGCAGCCGGGGACTAAACAATGAGCAGTTCTTC,CASSRGLNNEQFF,TRBV28,13,TRBD2,-,TRBJ2-1
TGTGCCAGCAGCGAATGGGGGGGAGAAAAACTGTTTTTT,CASSEWGGEKLFF,TRBV9,13,-,-,TRBJ1-4
TGTGCCAGCAGCCGGGAGAACACTGAAGCTTTCTTT,CASSRENTEAFF,TRBV7-9,12,-,-,TRBJ1-1
TGTGCCAGCAGCGTAGGGACTAGCGGGAGTGATGAGCAGTTCTTC,CASSVGTSGSDEQFF,TRBV9,15,TRBD2,-,TRBJ2-1
TGTGCCAGCATGGATTTGACCGGGACTAACCAAGAGACCCAGTACTTC,CASMDLTGTNQETQYF,TRBV5-4,16,TRBD2,-,TRBJ2-5
TGCGCCAGCAGCCAAGAGGGGAGCGGGGACTACACAGATACGCAGTATTTT,CASSQEGSGDYTDTQYF,TRBV4-3,17,TRBD2,-,TRBJ2-3
TGTGCCAGTAGTCTTACAGAAAACACTGAAGCTTTCTTT,CASSLTENTEAFF,TRBV19,13,-,-,TRBJ1-1
TGTGCCAGCAGGGAAGCCGGGGGAGTAGACGAGCAGTACTTC,CASREAGGVDEQYF,TRBV27,14,-,-,TRBJ2-7
TGTGCCAGCAGCAAGGGGGCAAACTATGGCTACACCTTC,CASSKGANYGYTF,TRBV21-1,13,-,-,TRBJ1-2
TGTGCCAGCAGCCCGAGCCTATGGGGCCGGGGGGATACGCAGTATTTT,CASSPSLWGRGDTQYF,TRBV7-2,16,-,few,TRBJ2-3
TGCGCCAGCAGCCAAGAAGGCGGGGGGATCGACAATGAGCAGTTCTTC,CASSQEGGGIDNEQFF,TRBV4-3,16,TRBD2,-,TRBJ2-1
TGTGCCAGCAGTTACTCTCCGTCCAATGAGCAGTTCTTC,CASSYSPSNEQFF,TRBV6-5,13,-,-,TRBJ2-1
TGTGCCAGCAGTTTACAGGGAAACACTGAAGCTTTCTTT,CASSLQGNTEAFF,TRBV27,13,-,-,TRBJ1-1
TGTGCCAGCAGTTTACTAGGCACCCGGGGGCAGTACTTC,CASSLLGTRGQYF,TRBV28,13,-,-,TRBJ2-7
TGTGCCCTCATCGGGGGTAACACTGAAGCTTTCTTT,CALIGGNTEAFF,TRBV2,12,-,-,TRBJ1-1
TGTGCCAGCAGTTTAGGTTTCGCAGGGAATCAGCCCCAGCATTTT,CASSLGFAGNQPQHF,TRBV28,15,-,-,TRBJ1-5
TGTGCCAGCAGTTCCCAACAGGGATTGTCGACCCAGTACTTC,CASSSQQGLSTQYF,TRBV28,14,-,-,TRBJ2-5
TGTGCCATCAGCGCTAGCCGGGGGGCACAAGAGACCCAGTACTTC,CAISASRGAQETQYF,TRBV10-3,15,-,-,TRBJ2-5
TGTGCCAGCAGCGATTCGGGCTCCTACGAGCAGTACTTC,CASSDSGSYEQYF,TRBV7-9,13,-,-,TRBJ2-7
TGTGCCAGCAGCTCTGCGGGGTTGGCCATGAACACTGAAGCTTTCTTT,CASSSAGLAMNTEAFF,TRBV11-2,16,-,-,TRBJ1-1
TGTGCCAGCAGTCCCCACAGGGGTGAAGCTTTCTTT,CASSPHRGEAFF,TRBV27,12,TRBD1,-,TRBJ1-1
TGTGCCAGCAGTGATCAGGGGAAGACCGGGGAGCTGTTTTTT,CASSDQGKTGELFF,TRBV25-1,14,-,-,TRBJ2-2
TGTGCCAGCAGCTCAGGGACAGGGATAAGCAATCAGCCCCAGCATTTT,CASSSGTGISNQPQHF,TRBV7-8,16,TRBD1,once,TRBJ1-5
TGTGCCAGCAGTGAGCCCCAGCGGGAGTCCTACGAGCAGTACTTC,CASSEPQRESYEQYF,TRBV6-1,15,TRBD2,-,TRBJ2-7
TGTGCCACCAGCAGAAACAGGGTGTCTGGCTACACCTTC,CATSRNRVSGYTF,TRBV15,13,-,few,TRBJ1-2
TGTGCCAGCAGCCAAGCCGCGTGGGGGACAGGGCGTTATAATTCACCCCTCCACTTT,CASSQAAWGTGRYNSPLHF,TRBV4-2,19,TRBD1,-,TRBJ1-6
TGTGCCAGCAGCTTAGAGGCACAGGGGCCCTACAATGAGCAGTTCTTC,CASSLEAQGPYNEQFF,TRBV7-8,16,TRBD1,-,TRBJ2-1
TGTGCCAGCAGACCGGGACAAGCAGAAAACACCATATATTTT,CASRPGQAENTIYF,TRBV27,14,-,-,TRBJ1-3
TGTGCCAGCAGCCAACGGGAAGACAGGGAGATGAACACTGAAGCTTTCTTT,CASSQREDREMNTEAFF,TRBV14,17,TRBD1,-,TRBJ1-1
TGCGCCAGCAGCCAAGGGACAGGTTATAATTCACCCCTCCACTTT,CASSQGTGYNSPLHF,TRBV4-1,15,TRBD1,-,TRBJ1-6
TGTGCCAGCAGCTTAAGTACAGGATCCTACAATGAGCAGTTCTTC,CASSLSTGSYNEQFF,TRBV11-3,15,-,-,TRBJ2-1
TGCGCCAGCAGCCAGGGGACAGTTTCGAACTATGGCTACACCTTC,CASSQGTVSNYGYTF,TRBV4-3,15,TRBD1,-,TRBJ1-2
TGCGCCAGCAGCCAAGGACAGGGGCCATACAATGAGCAGTTCTTC,CASSQGQGPYNEQFF,TRBV4-1,15,TRBD1,-,TRBJ2-1
TGTGCTTCGGGGGACTCGAACACCGGGGAGCTGTTTTTT,CASGDSNTGELFF,TRBV2,13,-,few,TRBJ2-2
TGTGCCAGCAGTCCCCTAGGGGGAACTGATAATGAAAAACTGTTTTTT,CASSPLGGTDNEKLFF,TRBV28,16,-,-,TRBJ1-4
TGTGCCAGCAGCCCCGAACTAGCGGGTTTCAATGAGCAGTTCTTC,CASSPELAGFNEQFF,TRBV9,15,TRBD2,-,TRBJ2-1